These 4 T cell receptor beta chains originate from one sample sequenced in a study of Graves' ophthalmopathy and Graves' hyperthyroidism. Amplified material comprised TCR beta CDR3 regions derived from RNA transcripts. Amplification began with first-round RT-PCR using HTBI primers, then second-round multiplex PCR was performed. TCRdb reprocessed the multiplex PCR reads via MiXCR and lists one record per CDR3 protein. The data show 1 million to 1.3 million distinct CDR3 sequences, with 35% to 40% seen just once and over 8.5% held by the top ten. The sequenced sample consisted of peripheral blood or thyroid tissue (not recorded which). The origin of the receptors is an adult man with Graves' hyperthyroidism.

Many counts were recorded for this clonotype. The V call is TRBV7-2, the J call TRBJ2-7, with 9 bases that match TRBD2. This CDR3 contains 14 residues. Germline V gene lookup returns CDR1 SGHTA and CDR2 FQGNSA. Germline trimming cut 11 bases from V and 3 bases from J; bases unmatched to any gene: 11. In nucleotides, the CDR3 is TGTGCCCCCGAAGGACTAGCGCCGCTCTACGAGCAGTACTTC. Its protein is CAPEGLAPLYEQYF.

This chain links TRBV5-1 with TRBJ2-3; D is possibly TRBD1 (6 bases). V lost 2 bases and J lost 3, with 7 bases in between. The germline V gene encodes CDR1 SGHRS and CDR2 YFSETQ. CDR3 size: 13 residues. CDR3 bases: TGCGCCAGCAGCTTCACAGGGACAGATACGCAGTATTTT. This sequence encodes CASSFTGTDTQYF.

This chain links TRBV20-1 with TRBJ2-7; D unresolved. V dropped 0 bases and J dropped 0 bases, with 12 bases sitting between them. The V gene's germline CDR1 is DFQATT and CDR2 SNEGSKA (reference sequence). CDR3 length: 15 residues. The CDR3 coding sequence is TGCAGTGCTAGAGATCGCCGGAGCACCTCCTACGAGCAGTACTTC. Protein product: CSARDRRSTSYEQYF.

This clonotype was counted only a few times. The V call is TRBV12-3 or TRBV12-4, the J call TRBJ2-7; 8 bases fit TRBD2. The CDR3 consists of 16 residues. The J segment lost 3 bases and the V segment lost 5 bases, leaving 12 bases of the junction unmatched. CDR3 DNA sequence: TGTGCCAGCAGTGGACGGGAGGGCCATGGGGTCTACGAGCAGTACTTC. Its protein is CASSGREGHGVYEQYF.